This record concerns one T cell receptor (beta chain) sequence. What it recognizes is unknown. This entry comes from a study of cytomegalovirus exposure and HLA in healthy donors. Study findings and constraints: Donor immune exposure was known only as CMV serostatus. Using the classifier, cytomegalovirus status was reportedly diagnosed with high specificity and sensitivity. Being productive about 87% or about 30% of the time was typical of most TCR beta V segments in an earlier analysis.

A multiplex PCR was run with 60 Vbeta primers and 13 Jbeta primers. The assay was immunoSEQ multiplex PCR, and TCRdb's table has in-frame clones only and misses some. The sample comprises 90,000 to 110,000 clones, about 83% of which are singletons, and about 5.9% rests with the top ten. Germline V gives CDR1 SEHNR, CDR2 FQNEAQ (reference sequence). Trimming stripped 1 base from V and 5 bases from J, with 8 bases between. The CDR3 runs 13 residues. This sequence was found in a man between 18 and 35 years old in good health and CMV-seronegative. Sequencing was carried out using PBMCs. The chain links TRBV7-9 to TRBJ1-1, with D possibly matching TRBD1 (6 bases). CDR3 sequence reads: CASSLDRATEAFF. In nucleotides, the CDR3 is TGTGCCAGCAGCTTAGACAGGGCTACTGAAGCTTTCTTT.